This T cell receptor beta chain was identified in a study of T cell responses to AZD1222 COVID-19 vaccine. Whole-study findings and limits: Donors skewed white British and female; clonal diversity was possibly underestimated. Reports say nearly half of spike-specific TCRs go after unmutated variant regions. Sampled repertoires all dated from after the peak T cell response.

The CDR3 contains 18 residues. The germline gives CDR1 WNHNN, CDR2 SYGVQD (reference sequence). V shed 10 bases and J 7 bases; nucleotides not matched to a gene: 22. Only in-frame clones appear in the TCRdb table, and some are missing; sequencing was by immunoSEQ multiplex PCR. The sample includes about 78,000 clones, over 75% of them seen just once. On this clone itself: Antigen: not known.

Second-dose intervals of approximately 4 or approximately 12 weeks were pooled. The rearrangement links TRBV10-1 to TRBJ2-4, with 10 nucleotides matching TRBD1. This sequence originates from an adult who received the AZD1222 COVID-19 vaccine. This material consisted of peripheral blood, taken 28 days after the second AZD1222 dose. In DNA form, the CDR3 reads TGCGCCAACTCTGACCGGGACAGGGGCTCAGGGGGCGGGAACATTCAGTACTTC. This encodes CANSDRDRGSGGGNIQYF.